This T cell receptor beta chain is drawn from a study of T cells in Graves' hyperthyroidism and ophthalmopathy. RNA transcripts provided the source from which TCR beta CDR3 regions were amplified. Primed by the HTBI set, a first-round RT-PCR was run on the TCR CDR3. Using its own MiXCR run on the multiplex PCR reads, TCRdb lists one record per CDR3 protein. The table includes about 180,000 distinct CDR3 sequences, over 15% detected once. The V and J ends lost 7 bases and 7 bases respectively, with 10 bases between them. The CDR3 loop spans 10 amino acids. Germline CDR1 reads SQVTM; CDR2 reads ANQGSEA. Ten or more counts support this clonotype.

The genes are TRBV29-1 and TRBJ1-1; D possibly corresponds to TRBD1 (5 bases). The TCR sequence derives from a woman between 45 and 65 years old with Graves' hyperthyroidism. Sequencing was performed on blood. The CDR3 sequence: CSAWGGEAFF. CDR3 bases: TGCAGCGCCTGGGGGGGTGAAGCTTTCTTT.